This T cell receptor (beta chain) was obtained from a study of post-analysis software for immune sequencing data. Study details: Recorded disease courses covered relapsing-remitting, secondary progressive and progressive-relapsing multiple sclerosis. Some patients had no subtype annotation.

For this clonotype: Antigen: not known.

V was shortened by 0 bases and J by 2 bases, with 16 bases between the two germline ends. The germline gives CDR1 SGHRS, CDR2 YFSETQ. This CDR3 is 17 amino acids long. Unique molecular identifiers had been added to the TCR beta cDNA libraries. TCRdb fed the PCR reads into MiXCR, producing one record per CDR3 protein. The sample has hundreds of thousands of distinct CDR3 sequences, roughly 45% seen once. Study-wide findings and caveats: The five TRBV segments detected at higher frequency in patients than in controls included TRBV5-6, TRBV5-1 and TRBV20-1. F measure grouped same-batch samples tightly together.

This receptor was obtained from a girl aged 10-17 years with multiple sclerosis. The material sequenced was blood. V gene TRBV5-1 combines with J gene TRBJ2-3, with no clear D. CDR3 protein: CASSLAGKAPFTDTQYF. The CDR3 region has the DNA TGCGCCAGCAGCTTGGCGGGCAAGGCCCCGTTCACAGATACGCAGTATTTT.